This TCR beta chain was identified in a study of cytomegalovirus exposure and HLA in healthy donors. PCR amplification relied on 60 Vbeta primers (plus 13 Jbeta primers). Assay used: immunoSEQ multiplex PCR; TCRdb lists only in-frame clones, some missing. Reported are fewer than 150,000 clones; the ten largest clones contain 2%. The V gene end was trimmed by 4 bases and the J gene end by 9 bases; junction bases not matched to a gene: 26. This CDR3 has 21 amino acids. Germline assignment: CDR1 SGHVS and CDR2 FNYEAQ. This clonotype originated in a woman aged 60 to 75 in good health and CMV-seronegative. Sequencing was done on a sample of PBMCs. The chain carries TRBV7-6 and TRBJ2-1, with 11 bases matching TRBD2. The CDR3, as DNA: TGTGCCAGCAGCTCGCCGGAACGGACAGGCCTAACTAGCGGGAGAGGCAGTGAGCAGTTCTTC. As protein: CASSSPERTGLTSGRGSEQFF.